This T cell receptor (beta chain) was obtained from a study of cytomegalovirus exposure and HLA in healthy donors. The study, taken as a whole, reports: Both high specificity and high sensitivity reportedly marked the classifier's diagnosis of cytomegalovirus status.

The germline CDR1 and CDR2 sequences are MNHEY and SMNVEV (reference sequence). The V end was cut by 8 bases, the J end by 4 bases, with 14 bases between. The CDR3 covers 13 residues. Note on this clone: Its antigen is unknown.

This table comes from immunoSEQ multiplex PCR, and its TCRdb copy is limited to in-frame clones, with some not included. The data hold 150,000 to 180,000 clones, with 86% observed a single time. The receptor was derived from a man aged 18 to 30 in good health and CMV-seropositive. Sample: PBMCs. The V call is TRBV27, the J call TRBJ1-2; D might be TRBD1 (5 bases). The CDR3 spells CASAAGKSYGYTF. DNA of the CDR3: TGTGCCAGCGCAGCAGGGAAGTCCTATGGCTACACCTTC.